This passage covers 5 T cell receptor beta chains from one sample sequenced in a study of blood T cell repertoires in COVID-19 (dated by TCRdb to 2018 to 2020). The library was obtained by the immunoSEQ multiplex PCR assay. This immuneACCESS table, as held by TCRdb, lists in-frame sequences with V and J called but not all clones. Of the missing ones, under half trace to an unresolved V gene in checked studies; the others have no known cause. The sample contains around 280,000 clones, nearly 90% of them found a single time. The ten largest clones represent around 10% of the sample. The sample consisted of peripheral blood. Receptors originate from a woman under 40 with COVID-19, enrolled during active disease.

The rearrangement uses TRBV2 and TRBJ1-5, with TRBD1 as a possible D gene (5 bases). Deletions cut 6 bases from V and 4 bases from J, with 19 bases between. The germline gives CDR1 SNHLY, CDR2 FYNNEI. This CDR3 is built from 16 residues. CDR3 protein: CASRSEIPGLNQPQHF. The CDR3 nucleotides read TGTGCCAGCAGGTCAGAAATCCCAGGGCTTAATCAGCCCCAGCATTTT. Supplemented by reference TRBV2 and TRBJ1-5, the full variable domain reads EPEVTQTPSHQVTQMGQEVILRCVPISNHLYFYWYRQILGQKVEFLVSFYNNEISEKSEIFDDQFSVERPDGSNFTLKIRSTKLEDSAMYFCASRSEIPGLNQPQHFGDGTRLSIL.

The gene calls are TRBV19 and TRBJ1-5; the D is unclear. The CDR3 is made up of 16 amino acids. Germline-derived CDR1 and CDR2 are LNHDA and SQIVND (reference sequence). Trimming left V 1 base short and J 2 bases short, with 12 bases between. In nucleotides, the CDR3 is TGTGCCAGTAGTATAGGTTTAGAGGAACGCAATCAGCCCCAGCATTTT. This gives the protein CASSIGLEERNQPQHF.

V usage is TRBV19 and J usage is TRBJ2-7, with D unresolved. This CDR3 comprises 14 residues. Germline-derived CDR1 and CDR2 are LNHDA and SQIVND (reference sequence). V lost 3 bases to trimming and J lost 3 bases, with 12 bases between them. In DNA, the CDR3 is TGTGCCAGTAGTATTCTTAACGGCGGCTACGAGCAGTACTTC. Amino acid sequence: CASSILNGGYEQYF.

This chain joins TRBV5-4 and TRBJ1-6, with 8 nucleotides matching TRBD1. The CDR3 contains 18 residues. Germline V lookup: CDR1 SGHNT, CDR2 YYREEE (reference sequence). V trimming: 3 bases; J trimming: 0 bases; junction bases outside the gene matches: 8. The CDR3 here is CASSSRTGPGSYNSPLHF. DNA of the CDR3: TGTGCCAGCAGCTCGAGGACAGGGCCGGGCTCCTATAATTCACCCCTCCACTTT.

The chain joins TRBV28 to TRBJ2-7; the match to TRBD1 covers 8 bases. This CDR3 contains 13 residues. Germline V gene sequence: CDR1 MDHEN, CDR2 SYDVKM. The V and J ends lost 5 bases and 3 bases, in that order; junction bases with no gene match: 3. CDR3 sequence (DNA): TGTGCCAGCAGTCCAACAGGGGGCTACGAGCAGTACTTC. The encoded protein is CASSPTGGYEQYF.